This T cell receptor (beta chain) was sequenced for a study of T-cell reconstitution after alpha-beta-depleted transplantation in children. A library of TCRbeta sequences, prepared with unique molecular identifiers, was generated. TCRdb passed the PCR reads through MiXCR, listing each CDR3 protein once. The sample yields 200,000 or so distinct CDR3 sequences, 6.3% seen once. Germline CDR1 SGHTA, CDR2 FQGTGA. Trimming took off 0 bases at V and 7 bases at J, with 19 bases between the two ends. The CDR3 extends over 16 amino acids. This receptor was obtained from a girl under three years old with combined immunodeficiency, due to receive a stem cell transplant. Sequences were derived from PBMCs, sampled before TCRalphabeta/CD19-depleted stem cell transplant. V and J are TRBV7-3 and TRBJ2-7; either TRBD1 or TRBD2 may fit D (5 bases each). The CDR3 protein is CASSLTGRGTKGEQYF. Written as DNA, the CDR3 is TGTGCCAGCAGCTTAACAGGACGGGGCACCAAAGGGGAGCAGTACTTC.